The T cell receptor (beta chain) under discussion was sequenced for a study of shared clonotypes between healthy human individuals (dated by TCRdb to the early 2020s). Notes on the research overall: The cohort comprised a couple of women and a few men aged 18 to 49 years. For each donor, three plates each were used for CD4 naive and CD4 memory, two plates were used for CD8 naive, and one plate was used for CD8 memory. To estimate repertoire size and how much clonotypes are shared between individuals, the study performed deep sequencing of blood TCR repertoires from 4 to 6 healthy adults. Different laboratories and diverse techniques were used to prepare libraries and sequence TCR repertoires, to increase sequencing depth and limit assay-specific biases. Per donor, leukapheresis produced somewhere between about 0.8 and 9 billion PBMCs. The investigation overall reported the following: Even with the large sequencing depth, rarefaction of the sorted-subset datasets indicated that sequencing was incomplete. Sampling was restricted to blood, and TCR repertoires in tissue are likely to differ from TCR repertoires in blood. Larger estimated clonotype richness was generally found for naive subsets than for memory subsets. Across a handful of donors, approximately 5% of naive CD4, approximately 3.5% of naive CD8, around 2.1% of memory CD4, and under 0.45% of memory CD8 clonotypes were shared. Higher generation probabilities were observed for clonotypes shared by all four sorted-subset donors than for non-shared clonotypes. Pairwise subsampling indicated that sequencing depth was expected to affect the degree of clonotype sharing among donors. The small number of donors limited the genetic and exposure-history diversity represented.

Using the deep immunoSEQ assay, multiplex PCR amplified TCR CDR3 regions from genomic DNA. Genomic DNA extracted from each cell subset was distributed evenly over all wells of several immunoSEQ 96-well plates, and each plate served as one replicate. For sorted subsets, about 210 ng of genomic DNA, equivalent to roughly 33,000 T cell genomes, went into each replicate PCR. Purified libraries were quantified with a Qubit 3.0 fluorometer, sized on a Bioanalyzer 2100, and re-quantified with the KAPA Library Quantification kit. Each immunoSEQ 96-well plate was sequenced on its own single-read 150-cycle Illumina NextSeq 550 flow cell. Per the original workflow: Because the immunoSEQ output included only junctional sequences and no quality scores, the filtering could not be the same as the filtering used for full-length reads. Sequences were annotated with PyIR, a Python wrapper for IgBLAST v1.9, using IMGT germline references to assign V/J genes and CDR3. Reads were removed for weak V/J assignments (E-value above 1e-6), missing CDR3, stop codons, out-of-frame junctions, or ambiguous translated residues. A V3J clonotype was defined by an identical inferred V gene, J gene, and CDR3 amino acid sequence. The percentage overlap between two repertoires was calculated by dividing the number of shared unique clonotypes by the size of the smaller repertoire. Three approaches were used to assess repertoire richness: RTK rarefaction, the Chao1 estimator, and Recon v2.1 estimates of unobserved clonotypes. For all TCRbeta clonotypes obtained by the gDNA method from a few donors, generation probabilities were computed with OLGA. TCRdb holds this immuneACCESS table with in-frame rearrangements only. Some clones are missing; in checked studies, unresolved V genes explain under half, and the rest has no known cause. The DNA was the basis for D and trimming; V, J and clone size are from that table. The sample has about 960,000 clones on record, 76% of them singletons. The top ten hold roughly 1.5% of the sample.

The germline V gene (reference sequence) supplies CDR1 WNHNN and CDR2 SYGVQD. Relative to germline, V is 3 bases shorter and J is 9 bases shorter, with 12 bases between their ends. The cysteine opens and the phenylalanine closes a CDR3 of 13 amino acids. The retained sequence is limited to the CDR3, 39 bases, with the frame set at the first base. Donors were healthy HIV-negative adults with no recently reported acute infections or vaccinations. Only Caucasian adults living in Nashville, Tennessee, USA were represented among the donors. CD4+ T cells were enriched by magnetic negative selection, after which naive cells were positively selected on CD45RA and the negative fraction was taken as the memory subset. Blood was collected by leukapheresis, and PBMCs were isolated by Ficoll-Histopaque density gradient centrifugation and then cryopreserved in liquid nitrogen vapor phase. Analytical flow cytometry was used to check the purity and quantity of each magnetically sorted T cell population. Genomic DNA was isolated from each sorted fraction and quantified by UV absorbance on a Nanodrop 2000c.

This clone occurred a few times. The antigen it recognizes is unknown. It has no much larger one-base neighbor in the sample; base qualities were not kept. Source material: memory CD4+ T cells sorted from blood. Read against the paper, the sample's cell subset or site label means: CD45RA-negative fraction. This TCR derives from a man in his late teens or twenties in good health. The chain uses TRBV10-1 and TRBJ1-5, with the D gene not clear enough to name. The CDR3 in this case is CASSDSAGWPQHF. The DNA sequence is as follows: TGCGCCAGCAGTGACTCCGCAGGCTGGCCCCAGCATTTT.